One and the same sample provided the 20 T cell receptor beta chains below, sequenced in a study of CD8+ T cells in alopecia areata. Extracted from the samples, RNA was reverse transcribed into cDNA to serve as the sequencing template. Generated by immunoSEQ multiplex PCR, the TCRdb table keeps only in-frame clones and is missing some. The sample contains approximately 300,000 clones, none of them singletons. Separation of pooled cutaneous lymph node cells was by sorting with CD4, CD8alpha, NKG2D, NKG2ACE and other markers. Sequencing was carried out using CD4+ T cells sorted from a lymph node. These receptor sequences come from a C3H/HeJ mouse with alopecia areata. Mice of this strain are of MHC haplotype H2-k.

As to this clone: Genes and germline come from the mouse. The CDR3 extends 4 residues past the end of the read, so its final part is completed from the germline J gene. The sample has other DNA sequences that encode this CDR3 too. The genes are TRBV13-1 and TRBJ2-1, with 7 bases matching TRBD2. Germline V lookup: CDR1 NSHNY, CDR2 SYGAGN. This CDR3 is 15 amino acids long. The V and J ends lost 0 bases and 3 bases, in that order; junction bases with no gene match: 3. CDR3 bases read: TGTGCCAGCAGTGATGCGGGGGGGGGCTATGCT. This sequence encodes CASSDAGGGYA. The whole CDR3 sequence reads CASSDAGGGYAEQFF.

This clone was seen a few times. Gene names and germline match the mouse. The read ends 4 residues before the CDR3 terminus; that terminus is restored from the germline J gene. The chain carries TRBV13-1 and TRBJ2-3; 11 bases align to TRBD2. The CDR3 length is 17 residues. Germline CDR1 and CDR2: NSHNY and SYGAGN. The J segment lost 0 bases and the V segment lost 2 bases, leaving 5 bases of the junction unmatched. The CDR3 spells CASSEDGTGGSAETLYF. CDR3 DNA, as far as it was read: TGTGCCAGCAGTGAAGACGGGACTGGGGGTAGTGCAGAA.

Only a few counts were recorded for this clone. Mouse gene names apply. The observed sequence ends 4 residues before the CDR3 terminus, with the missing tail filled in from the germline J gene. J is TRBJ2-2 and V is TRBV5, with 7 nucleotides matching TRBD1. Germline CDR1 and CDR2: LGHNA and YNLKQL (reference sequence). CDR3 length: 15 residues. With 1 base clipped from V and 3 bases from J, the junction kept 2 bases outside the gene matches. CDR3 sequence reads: CASSQAGTDTGQLYF. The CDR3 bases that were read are TGTGCCAGCAGCCAAGCCGGGACAGACACCGGG.

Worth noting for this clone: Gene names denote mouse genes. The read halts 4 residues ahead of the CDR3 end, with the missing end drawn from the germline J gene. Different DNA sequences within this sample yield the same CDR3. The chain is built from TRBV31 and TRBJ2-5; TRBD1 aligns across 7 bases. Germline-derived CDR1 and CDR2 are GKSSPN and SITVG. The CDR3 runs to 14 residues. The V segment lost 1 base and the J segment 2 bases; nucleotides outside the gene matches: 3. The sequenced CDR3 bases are TGTGCCTGGAGTCACAGGGGTGGCCAAGAC. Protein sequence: CAWSHRGGQD. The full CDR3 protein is CAWSHRGGQDTQYF.

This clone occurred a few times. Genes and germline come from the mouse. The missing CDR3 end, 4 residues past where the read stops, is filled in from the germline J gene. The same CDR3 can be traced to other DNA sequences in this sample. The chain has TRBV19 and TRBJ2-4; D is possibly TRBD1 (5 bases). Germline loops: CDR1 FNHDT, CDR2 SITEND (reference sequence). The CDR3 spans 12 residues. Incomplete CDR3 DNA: TGTGCCAGCAGTATGAGGGGAAAC. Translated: CASSMRGN. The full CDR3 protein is CASSMRGNTLYF. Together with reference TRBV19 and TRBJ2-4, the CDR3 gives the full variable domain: GGIITQTPKFLIGQEGQKLTLKCQQNFNHDTMYWYRQDSGKGLRLIYYSITENDLQKGDLSEGYDASREKKSSFSLTVTSAQKNEMAVFLCASSMRGNTLYFGAGTRLSVL.

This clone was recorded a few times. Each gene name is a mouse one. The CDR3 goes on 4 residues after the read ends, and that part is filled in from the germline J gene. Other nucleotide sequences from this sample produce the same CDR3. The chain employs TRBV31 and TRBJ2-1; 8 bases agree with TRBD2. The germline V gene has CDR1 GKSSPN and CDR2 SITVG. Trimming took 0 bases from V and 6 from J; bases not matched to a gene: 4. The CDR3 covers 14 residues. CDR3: CAWSLTGGGAEQFF. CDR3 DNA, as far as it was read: TGTGCCTGGAGTCTCACTGGGGGCGGTGCT. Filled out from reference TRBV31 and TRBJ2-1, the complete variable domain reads AQTIHQWPVAEIKAVGSPLSLGCTIKGKSSPNLYWYWQATGGTLQQLFYSITVGQVESVVQLNLSASRPKDDQFILSTEKLLLSHSGFYLCAWSLTGGGAEQFFGPGTRLTVL.

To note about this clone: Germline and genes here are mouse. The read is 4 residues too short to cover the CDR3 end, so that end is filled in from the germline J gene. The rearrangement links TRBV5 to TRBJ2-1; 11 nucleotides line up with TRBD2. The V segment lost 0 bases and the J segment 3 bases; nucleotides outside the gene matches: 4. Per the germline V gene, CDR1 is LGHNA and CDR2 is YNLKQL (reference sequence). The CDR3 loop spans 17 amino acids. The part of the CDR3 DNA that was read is TGTGCCAGCAGCCAAGAACCCGGGACTGGGGGCTATGCT. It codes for CASSQEPGTGGYA. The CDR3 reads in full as CASSQEPGTGGYAEQFF.

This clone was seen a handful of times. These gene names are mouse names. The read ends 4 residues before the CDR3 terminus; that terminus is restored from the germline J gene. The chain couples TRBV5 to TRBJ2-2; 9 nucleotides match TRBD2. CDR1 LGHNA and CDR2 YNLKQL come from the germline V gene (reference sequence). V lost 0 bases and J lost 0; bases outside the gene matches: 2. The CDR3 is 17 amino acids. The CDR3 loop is CASSQDPGGANTGQLYF. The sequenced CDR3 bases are TGTGCCAGCAGCCAAGATCCTGGGGGGGCAAACACCGGG.

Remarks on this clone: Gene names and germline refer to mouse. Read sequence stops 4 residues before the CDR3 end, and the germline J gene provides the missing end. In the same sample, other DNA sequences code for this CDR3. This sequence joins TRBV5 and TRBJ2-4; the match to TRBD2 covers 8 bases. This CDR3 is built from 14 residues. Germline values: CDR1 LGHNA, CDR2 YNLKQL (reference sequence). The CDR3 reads CASSQVWGENTLYF. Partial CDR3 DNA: TGTGCCAGCAGCCAAGTCTGGGGGGAAAAC.

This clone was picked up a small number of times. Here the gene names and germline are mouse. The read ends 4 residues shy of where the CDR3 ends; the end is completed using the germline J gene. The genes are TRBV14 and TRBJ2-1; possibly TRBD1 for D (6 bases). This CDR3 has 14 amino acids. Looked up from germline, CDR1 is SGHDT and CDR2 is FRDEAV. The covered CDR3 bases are TGTGCCAGCAGTCCCCGGGACACGGGGGCT. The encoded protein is CASSPRDTGA. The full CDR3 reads CASSPRDTGAEQFF.

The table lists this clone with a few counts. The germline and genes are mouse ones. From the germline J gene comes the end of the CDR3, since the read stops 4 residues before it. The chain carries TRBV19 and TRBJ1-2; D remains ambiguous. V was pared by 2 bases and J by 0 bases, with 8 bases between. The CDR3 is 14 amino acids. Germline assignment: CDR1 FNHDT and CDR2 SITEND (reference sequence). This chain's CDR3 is CASSMTLSNSDYTF. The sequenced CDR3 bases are TGTGCCAGCAGTATGACTCTTTCAAACTCC.

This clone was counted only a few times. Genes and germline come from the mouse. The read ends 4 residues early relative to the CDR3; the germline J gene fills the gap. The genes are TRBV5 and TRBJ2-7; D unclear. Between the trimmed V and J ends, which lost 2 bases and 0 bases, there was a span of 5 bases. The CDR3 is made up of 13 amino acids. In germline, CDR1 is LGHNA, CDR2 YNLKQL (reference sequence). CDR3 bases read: TGTGCCAGCAGCCAACAACCCTCCTAT. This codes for CASSQQPSY. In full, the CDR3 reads CASSQQPSYEQYF.

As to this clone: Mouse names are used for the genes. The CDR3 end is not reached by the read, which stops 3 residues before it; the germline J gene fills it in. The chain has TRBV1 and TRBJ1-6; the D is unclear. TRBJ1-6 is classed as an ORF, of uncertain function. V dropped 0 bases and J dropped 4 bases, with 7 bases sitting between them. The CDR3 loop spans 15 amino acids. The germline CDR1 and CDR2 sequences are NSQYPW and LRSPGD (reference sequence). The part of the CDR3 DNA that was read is TGCACCTGCAGTGCAGAATGGGGATATAATTCGCCC. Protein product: CTCSAEWGYNSP. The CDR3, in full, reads CTCSAEWGYNSPLYF.

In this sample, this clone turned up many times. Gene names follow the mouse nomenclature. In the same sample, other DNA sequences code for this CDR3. The covered CDR3 bases are TGTGCCAGCAGTGGAGGGACAACAAACACCGGG. This gives the protein CASSGGTTNTG. The entire CDR3 sequence reads CASSGGTTNTGQLYF. The chain carries TRBV13-1 and TRBJ2-2, with a weak D call TRBD1 (6 bases). The CDR3 extends 4 residues past the end of the read, so its final part is completed from the germline J gene. CDR3 length: 15 residues. V lost 3 bases, J lost 0 bases, and 9 bases lay in between. Germline loops: CDR1 NSHNY, CDR2 SYGAGN.

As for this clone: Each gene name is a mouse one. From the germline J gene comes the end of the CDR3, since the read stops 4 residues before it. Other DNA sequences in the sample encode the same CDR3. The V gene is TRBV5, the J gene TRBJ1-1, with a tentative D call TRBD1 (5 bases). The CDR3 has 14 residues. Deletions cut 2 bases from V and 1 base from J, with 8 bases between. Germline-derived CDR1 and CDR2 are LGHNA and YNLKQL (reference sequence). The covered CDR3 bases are TGTGCCAGCAGCCAACAGGGTGGGAACACA. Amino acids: CASSQQGGNT. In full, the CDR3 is CASSQQGGNTEVFF.

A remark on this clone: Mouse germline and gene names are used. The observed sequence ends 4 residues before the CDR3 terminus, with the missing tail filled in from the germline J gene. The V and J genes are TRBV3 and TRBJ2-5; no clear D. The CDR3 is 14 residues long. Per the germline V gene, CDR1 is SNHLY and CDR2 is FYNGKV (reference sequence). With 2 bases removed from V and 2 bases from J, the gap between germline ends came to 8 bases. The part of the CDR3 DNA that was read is TGTGCCAGCAGCTTATCGAACAGCCAAGAC. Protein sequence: CASSLSNSQD. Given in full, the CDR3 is CASSLSNSQDTQYF.

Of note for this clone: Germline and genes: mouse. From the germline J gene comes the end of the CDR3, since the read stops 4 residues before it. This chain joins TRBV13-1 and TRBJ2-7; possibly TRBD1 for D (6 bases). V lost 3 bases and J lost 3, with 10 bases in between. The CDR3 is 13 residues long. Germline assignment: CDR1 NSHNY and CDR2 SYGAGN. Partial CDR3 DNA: TGTGCCAGCAGTGGACAGGTGTTCTAT. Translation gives CASSGQVFY. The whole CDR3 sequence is CASSGQVFYEQYF.

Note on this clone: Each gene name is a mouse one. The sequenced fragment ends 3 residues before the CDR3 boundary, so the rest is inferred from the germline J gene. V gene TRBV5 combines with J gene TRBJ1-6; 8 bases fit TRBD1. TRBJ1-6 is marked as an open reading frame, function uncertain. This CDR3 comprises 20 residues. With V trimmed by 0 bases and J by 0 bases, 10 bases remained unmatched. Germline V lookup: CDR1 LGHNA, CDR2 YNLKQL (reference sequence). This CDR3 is CASSQDPLQGGNSYNSPLYF. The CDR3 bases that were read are TGTGCCAGCAGCCAAGATCCCCTACAGGGGGGCAATTCCTATAATTCGCCC.

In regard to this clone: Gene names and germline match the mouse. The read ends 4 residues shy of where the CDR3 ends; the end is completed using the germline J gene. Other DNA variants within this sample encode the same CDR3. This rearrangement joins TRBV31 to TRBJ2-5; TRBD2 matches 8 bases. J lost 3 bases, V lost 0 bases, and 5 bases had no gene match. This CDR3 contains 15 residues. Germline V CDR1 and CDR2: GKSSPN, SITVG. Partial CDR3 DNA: TGTGCCTGGAGTCTAGGGCTGGGGGGACAAGAC. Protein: CAWSLGLGGQD. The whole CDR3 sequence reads CAWSLGLGGQDTQYF.

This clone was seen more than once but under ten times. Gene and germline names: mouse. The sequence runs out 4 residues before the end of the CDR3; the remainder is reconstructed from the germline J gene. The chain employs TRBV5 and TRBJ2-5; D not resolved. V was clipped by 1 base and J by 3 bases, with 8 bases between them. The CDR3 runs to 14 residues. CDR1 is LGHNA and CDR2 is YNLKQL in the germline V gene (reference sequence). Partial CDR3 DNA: TGTGCCAGCAGCCAAGTTTTTGGGCAAGAC. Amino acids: CASSQVFGQD. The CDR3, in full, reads CASSQVFGQDTQYF.